A selection of T cell receptor beta chains follows, all from one sample in a study of blood T cell repertoires in COVID-19. Profiled with immunoSEQ multiplex PCR; TCRdb holds only in-frame clones, not every one. Here the sample spans hundreds of thousands of clones, around 87% being singletons. Sequencing was performed on peripheral blood. All receptors come from a woman aged 40 to 50 who had recovered from COVID-19. The CDR3 runs from the conserved cysteine through the conserved F or W. D genes are given only for firm matches. Some rows mark clone size as missing; the rest say once, few, many or name a class of expanded clone.

TRBV7-9	TRBJ2-3	NA	NA	CASSRAGDTQYF	TGTGCCAGCAGCCGGGCGGGGGATACGCAGTATTTT
TRBV2	TRBJ2-5	TRBD2	NA	CASPVGGGDLQETQYF	TGTGCCAGCCCCGTCGGGGGGGGAGACCTCCAAGAGACCCAGTACTTC
TRBV7-9	TRBJ2-1	NA	NA	CASNRQESYNEQFF	TGTGCCAGCAACCGACAGGAGTCCTACAATGAGCAGTTCTTC
TRBV10-2	TRBJ1-5	TRBD1	NA	CATADRVGSQPQHF	TGCGCCACCGCGGACAGGGTAGGTAGTCAGCCCCAGCATTTT
TRBV7-2	TRBJ2-1	NA	NA	CASSLPLQWNEQFF	TGTGCCAGCAGCTTACCCTTACAGTGGAATGAGCAGTTCTTC
TRBV5-1	TRBJ1-4	NA	few	CASSSPLGGVGEKLFF	TGCGCCAGCAGCTCACCGCTCGGGGGAGTAGGTGAAAAACTGTTTTTT
TRBV7-8	TRBJ2-7	NA	few	CASSLPRTGGEQYF	TGTGCCAGCAGCTTACCCCGGACCGGGGGCGAGCAGTACTTC
TRBV4-3	TRBJ1-2	TRBD1	NA	CASSLETGTAGGNYGYTF	TGCGCCAGCAGCCTCGAAACCGGGACAGCCGGGGGAAACTATGGCTACACCTTC
TRBV6-5	TRBJ2-5	TRBD1	NA	CASSSWTGQETQYF	TGTGCCAGCAGTTCCTGGACAGGCCAAGAGACCCAGTACTTC
TRBV7-2	TRBJ2-7	NA	NA	CASSLGRGPREQYF	TGTGCCAGCAGCTTAGGGCGGGGCCCCAGGGAGCAGTACTTC
TRBV2	TRBJ2-5	NA	NA	CASSYRVQETQYF	TGTGCCAGCAGCTACAGGGTACAAGAGACCCAGTACTTC
TRBV5-1	TRBJ2-1	NA	few	CASSGGGKGSSNEQFF	TGCGCCAGCAGCGGGGGAGGAAAGGGGTCTTCCAATGAGCAGTTCTTC
TRBV6-5	TRBJ1-2	TRBD1	NA	CASAQGARGYTF	TGTGCCAGCGCTCAGGGGGCGCGGGGCTACACCTTC
TRBV3-1/TRBV3-2	TRBJ2-7	TRBD2	NA	CASSQASGGYEQYF	TGTGCCAGCAGCCAAGCAAGCGGGGGCTACGAGCAGTACTTC
TRBV18	TRBJ2-1	NA	NA	CASSPRGESYNEQFF	TGTGCCAGCTCACCAAGGGGTGAATCCTACAATGAGCAGTTCTTC
TRBV11-2	TRBJ2-2	NA	NA	CASSLSTGELFF	TGTGCCAGCAGCCTCAGCACCGGGGAGCTGTTTTTT
TRBV13	TRBJ2-7	TRBD1	NA	CASSPRGTYEQYF	TGTGCCAGCAGCCCCAGGGGGACCTACGAGCAGTACTTC